This record covers a single T cell receptor beta chain. Its cognate antigen is unknown. Trimming at V came to 2 bases and at J to 7 bases, leaving 8 bases not matched to a gene. CDR1 and CDR2 (germline): SGHTA, FQGNSA. This CDR3 is 16 amino acids long. These data originate in a study of blood T cells in healthy people across ages. Then a second PCR, running roughly 7 to 11 cycles, was carried out with a sample-barcoded 5' primer and a J-beta primer mix. TCRdb redid the calling of the 5' RACE reads with MiXCR, one entry per CDR3 protein. The table has about 970,000 distinct CDR3 sequences, roughly 51% seen once; the top ten hold about 21%. Overall study findings and caveats: Naive T cell percentage showed a strong correlation with TCR beta diversity. Any changes in expanded clonotypes were possibly confounded, as donor CMV status remained unknown.

This chain links TRBV7-2 with TRBJ2-1; 10 bases match TRBD2. The origin of this receptor is a woman aged 55-69 years in good health. Sequenced input: blood. The CDR3 DNA sequence: TGTGCCAGCAGCTTAAAGCTAGCGGGAGTGGGTAATGAGCAGTTCTTC. Its protein is CASSLKLAGVGNEQFF.